The T cell receptor beta chain under discussion was sequenced for a study of T cell responses to AZD1222 COVID-19 vaccine. Using immunoSEQ multiplex PCR, the repertoire was profiled, and TCRdb retains in-frame clones only, with some absent. This repertoire shows about 130,000 clones, over 75% found once; its top ten account for over 5.5%. Study findings and constraints: A rise in Spike-specific TCR breadth and depth followed two AZD1222 doses. Variant regions that are unmutated are reportedly the target of nearly half of spike-specific TCRs. Donors in the cohort were predominantly white British and more often female, and clonal diversity was possibly underestimated.

A single count supports this clone. Its target is not known. This TCR was sampled from an adult in good health. The material was peripheral blood, obtained on day 0 of AZD1222 vaccination.

Here the CDR3 reads CASSIGSRSGELFF. The CDR3, as DNA: TGTGCCAGTAGTATAGGGTCTAGATCCGGGGAGCTGTTTTTT. This chain links TRBV19 with TRBJ2-2; D not resolved. Germline V gene sequence: CDR1 LNHDA, CDR2 SQIVND (reference sequence). The V and J ends lost 1 base and 6 bases respectively, with 9 bases between them. CDR3 length equals 14 residues.